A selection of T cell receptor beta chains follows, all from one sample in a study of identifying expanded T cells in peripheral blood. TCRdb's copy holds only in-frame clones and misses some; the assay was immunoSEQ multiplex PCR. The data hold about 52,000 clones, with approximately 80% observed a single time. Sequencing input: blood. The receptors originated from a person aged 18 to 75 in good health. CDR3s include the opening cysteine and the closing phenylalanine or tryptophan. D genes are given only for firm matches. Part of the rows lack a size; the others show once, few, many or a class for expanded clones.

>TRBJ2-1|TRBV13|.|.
TGTGCCAGCAGCCCTCGGCAGGGGAGCTCCTACAATGAGCAGTTCTTC
CASSPRQGSSYNEQFF
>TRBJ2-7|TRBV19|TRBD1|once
TGTGCCAGTAGTTTCTTCGACAGGGGTTACGAGCAGTACTTC
CASSFFDRGYEQYF
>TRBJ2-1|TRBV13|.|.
TGTGCCAGCAGCTTAGCCTTGGGGGGGGGCCCCCACAATGAGCAGTTCTTC
CASSLALGGGPHNEQFF
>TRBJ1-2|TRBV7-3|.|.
TGTGCCAGCAGCGGAGAACCACCTAACTATGGCTACACCTTC
CASSGEPPNYGYTF
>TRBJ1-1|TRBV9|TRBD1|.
TGTGCCAGCAGCCGAGCGGGACAGTTAACTGAAGCTTTCTTT
CASSRAGQLTEAFF
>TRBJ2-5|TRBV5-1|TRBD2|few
TGCGCCAGCAGCCCGGACTCGACTAGCGCATACTTC
CASSPDSTSAYF
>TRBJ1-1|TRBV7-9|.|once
TGTGCCAGCAGCGCGGGACTGATCACTGAAGCTTTCTTT
CASSAGLITEAFF
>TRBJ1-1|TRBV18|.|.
TGTGCCAGCTCGTATCTTCGTGACACTGAAGCTTTCTTT
CASSYLRDTEAFF
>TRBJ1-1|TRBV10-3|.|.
TGTGCCATCAGGTCGAGGGTAACCACTGAAGCTTTCTTT
CAIRSRVTTEAFF
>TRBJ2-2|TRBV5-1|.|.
TGCGCCAGCAGCAGGATCAGGATGGACACCGGGGAGCTGTTTTTT
CASSRIRMDTGELFF
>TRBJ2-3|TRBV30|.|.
TGTGCCAGCAGCCAGGGGAGCACAGATACGCAGTATTTT
CASSQGSTDTQYF
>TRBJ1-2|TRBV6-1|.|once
TGTGCCAGCAGTGAACCCCGCACGGGGGCGGGGTATGGCTACACCTTC
CASSEPRTGAGYGYTF
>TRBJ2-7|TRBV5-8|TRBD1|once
TGTGCCAGCAGCTTTGTCACCGGGACAGGGGATCCCTACGAGCAGTACTTC
CASSFVTGTGDPYEQYF
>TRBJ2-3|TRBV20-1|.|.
TGCAGTGTTCAACACACAGATACGCAGTATTTT
CSVQHTDTQYF
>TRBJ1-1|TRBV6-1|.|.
TGTGCCAGCAGTGGGATCATCGAGGCTAGCGCTGAAGCTTTCTTT
CASSGIIEASAEAFF